The subject of this entry is one TCR beta chain. The age range of participants was 18 to 89 years, with residence in under 25 US areas. Trimming removed 0 bases at V and 4 bases at J, with 9 bases between. This CDR3 comprises 13 residues. The germline V gene encodes CDR1 SQVTM and CDR2 ANQGSEA. The entry originates in a study of blood T cell repertoires in COVID-19. Looking at the study overall: Acute and convalescent COVID-19 specimens originated in the United States, Italy and Spain.

How the authors handled the data: Reference gene primer amplification gave nucleated cell count estimates. Profiling relied on immunoSEQ multiplex PCR, and the TCRdb table lists in-frame clones only, not all of them. The D gene and trimming were derived from the DNA, and the V and J assignments and clone size from that table. The data show over 200,000 clones, about nine tenths seen once. The source of this sequence is a woman aged 40 to 50 with acute COVID-19. Sequencing input: PBMCs or T cells enriched from blood (not recorded which). J is TRBJ1-2 and V is TRBV29-1; D gene unclear. The CDR3 bases are TGCAGCGTTGAAGATCTTTCGGTCTATGGCTACACCTTC. As protein: CSVEDLSVYGYTF.